This is a list of T cell receptor beta chains from one sample in a study of CD8+CD57+ T cells in acquired aplastic anemia. TCRdb re-called the reads through MiXCR, storing one row per CDR3 protein. The sample lists around 180,000 distinct CDR3 sequences, just under 65% occurring once. What was sequenced was sorted CD4+, CD8+, or CD8+CD57+ T cells (not recorded which) from PBMCs. The receptors shown here come from a human donor in good health. Each CDR3 is given with its conserved first and last residue. Fields, in order: CDR3 protein, CDR3 DNA, V gene, D gene, J gene, clone size. A D gene is named only where the DNA matches it firmly. Part of the rows lack a size; the others show once, few, many or a class for expanded clones.

CDR3 protein: CASSPLEGTDTQYF
CDR3 DNA: TGTGCCAGCAGTCCGCTGGAGGGCACAGATACGCAGTATTTT
V gene: TRBV27
D gene: -
J gene: TRBJ2-3
clone size: -

CDR3 protein: CASSYSDRGGEQYF
CDR3 DNA: TGCGCCAGCAGCTACTCGGACAGGGGCGGCGAGCAGTACTTC
V gene: TRBV5-1
D gene: TRBD1
J gene: TRBJ2-7
clone size: -

CDR3 protein: CSAGEGGYTF
CDR3 DNA: TGCAGTGCTGGCGAAGGTGGCTACACCTTC
V gene: TRBV20-1
D gene: -
J gene: TRBJ1-2
clone size: -

CDR3 protein: CASSGVEETQYF
CDR3 DNA: TGTGCCAGCAGCGGGGTCGAAGAGACCCAGTACTTC
V gene: TRBV5-5
D gene: -
J gene: TRBJ2-5
clone size: once

CDR3 protein: CASSGGQGVYEQYF
CDR3 DNA: TGTGCCAGCAGCGGAGGACAGGGGGTGTACGAGCAGTACTTC
V gene: TRBV5-5
D gene: TRBD1
J gene: TRBJ2-7
clone size: -

CDR3 protein: CASRTPGQPQHF
CDR3 DNA: TGTGCCAGCAGGACCCCAGGTCAGCCCCAGCATTTT
V gene: TRBV6-5
D gene: -
J gene: TRBJ1-5
clone size: -

CDR3 protein: CASSFYTSLEETQYF
CDR3 DNA: TGTGCCAGCAGCTTCTACACGTCGCTAGAAGAGACCCAGTACTTC
V gene: TRBV7-2
D gene: -
J gene: TRBJ2-5
clone size: once

CDR3 protein: CASSLVRGGENTQYF
CDR3 DNA: TGTGCCAGCAGTTTGGTGAGGGGGGGCGAAAATACGCAGTATTTT
V gene: TRBV25-1
D gene: -
J gene: TRBJ2-3
clone size: once

CDR3 protein: CASSPYRGNGYTF
CDR3 DNA: TGTGCCAGCAGCCCCTACAGGGGTAATGGCTACACCTTC
V gene: TRBV7-2
D gene: TRBD1
J gene: TRBJ1-2
clone size: -

CDR3 protein: CASSVDPGTYEQYF
CDR3 DNA: TGTGCCAGCAGCGTAGACCCAGGAACCTACGAGCAGTACTTC
V gene: TRBV9
D gene: -
J gene: TRBJ2-7
clone size: -

CDR3 protein: CASSVGAGGIGGYTF
CDR3 DNA: TGTGCCAGCAGCGTAGGGGCAGGGGGCATCGGTGGCTACACCTTC
V gene: TRBV9
D gene: TRBD1
J gene: TRBJ1-2
clone size: -

CDR3 protein: CASRLTGATYTF
CDR3 DNA: TGTGCCAGCAGATTAACCGGCGCAACCTACACCTTC
V gene: TRBV6-2/TRBV6-3
D gene: -
J gene: TRBJ1-2
clone size: -

CDR3 protein: CASSEVADSYEQYF
CDR3 DNA: TGTGCCAGCAGTGAAGTTGCAGACAGCTACGAGCAGTACTTC
V gene: TRBV2
D gene: -
J gene: TRBJ2-7
clone size: -

CDR3 protein: CASSQAPYSGTVFF
CDR3 DNA: TGCGCCAGCAGCCAAGCCCCATATAGCGGGACTGTGTTCTTC
V gene: TRBV4-1
D gene: TRBD2
J gene: TRBJ2-1
clone size: many

CDR3 protein: CASSPRGGNTIYF
CDR3 DNA: TGTGCCAGCAGCCCCAGGGGTGGAAACACCATATATTTT
V gene: TRBV11-2
D gene: -
J gene: TRBJ1-3
clone size: -

CDR3 protein: CASSSQRHTDTQYF
CDR3 DNA: TGTGCCAGCAGCTCACAGCGGCACACAGATACGCAGTATTTT
V gene: TRBV7-9
D gene: -
J gene: TRBJ2-3
clone size: many

CDR3 protein: CASSPQANYGYTF
CDR3 DNA: TGTGCCAGCAGCCCGCAGGCGAACTATGGCTACACCTTC
V gene: TRBV12-3/TRBV12-4
D gene: -
J gene: TRBJ1-2
clone size: few

CDR3 protein: CSARDFASSYNEQFF
CDR3 DNA: TGCAGTGCTCGGGACTTCGCCAGCTCCTACAATGAGCAGTTCTTC
V gene: TRBV20-1
D gene: -
J gene: TRBJ2-1
clone size: -

CDR3 protein: CASSLTGVGNEQYF
CDR3 DNA: TGTGCCAGCAGCCTGACAGGGGTAGGAAACGAGCAGTACTTC
V gene: TRBV7-6
D gene: TRBD1
J gene: TRBJ2-7
clone size: -

CDR3 protein: CASSLGTGRTGELFF
CDR3 DNA: TGTGCCAGCAGCTTGGGGACAGGGAGGACCGGGGAGCTGTTTTTT
V gene: TRBV7-8
D gene: TRBD1
J gene: TRBJ2-2
clone size: -

CDR3 protein: CASSQMGHEKLFF
CDR3 DNA: TGTGCCAGCAGCCAAATGGGACATGAAAAACTGTTTTTT
V gene: TRBV14
D gene: -
J gene: TRBJ1-4
clone size: -

CDR3 protein: CASSRRTGPRLNTGELFF
CDR3 DNA: TGTGCCAGCAGCCGGCGGACAGGGCCGCGGCTGAACACCGGGGAGCTGTTTTTT
V gene: TRBV7-8
D gene: TRBD1
J gene: TRBJ2-2
clone size: once

CDR3 protein: CSARGVNVEQYF
CDR3 DNA: TGCAGTGCTAGAGGGGTAAATGTGGAGCAGTACTTC
V gene: TRBV20-1
D gene: -
J gene: TRBJ2-7
clone size: few

CDR3 protein: CSARVPGQASYEQYF
CDR3 DNA: TGCAGTGCTAGAGTTCCGGGACAGGCCTCCTACGAGCAGTACTTC
V gene: TRBV20-1
D gene: TRBD1
J gene: TRBJ2-7
clone size: -

CDR3 protein: CASSAEVSSYNEQFF
CDR3 DNA: TGTGCCAGCAGCGCAGAGGTGAGCTCCTACAATGAGCAGTTCTTC
V gene: TRBV7-9
D gene: -
J gene: TRBJ2-1
clone size: -

CDR3 protein: CASSTYMHSGNTIYF
CDR3 DNA: TGTGCCAGTAGTACTTACATGCACTCTGGAAACACCATATATTTT
V gene: TRBV19
D gene: -
J gene: TRBJ1-3
clone size: -

CDR3 protein: CASTPGGGPEQYF
CDR3 DNA: TGCGCCAGCACCCCGGGCGGGGGTCCAGAGCAGTACTTC
V gene: TRBV5-1
D gene: TRBD2
J gene: TRBJ2-7
clone size: few

CDR3 protein: CATSSVSEGKPQHF
CDR3 DNA: TGTGCCACCAGCAGCGTCAGTGAGGGCAAGCCCCAGCATTTT
V gene: TRBV15
D gene: -
J gene: TRBJ1-5
clone size: -

CDR3 protein: CSVVAGLAQETQYF
CDR3 DNA: TGCAGCGTTGTAGCGGGACTAGCCCAAGAGACCCAGTACTTC
V gene: TRBV29-1
D gene: TRBD2
J gene: TRBJ2-5
clone size: -

CDR3 protein: CASSQKRDSWGTGELFF
CDR3 DNA: TGCGCCAGCAGTCAAAAAAGGGACTCCTGGGGCACCGGGGAGCTGTTTTTT
V gene: TRBV14
D gene: -
J gene: TRBJ2-2
clone size: -

CDR3 protein: CSVEPARAVETQYF
CDR3 DNA: TGCAGCGTTGAACCTGCCAGGGCGGTGGAGACCCAGTACTTC
V gene: TRBV29-1
D gene: -
J gene: TRBJ2-5
clone size: -

CDR3 protein: CASSLDTAKNTEAFF
CDR3 DNA: TGCGCCAGCAGCTTGGATACAGCAAAGAACACTGAAGCTTTCTTT
V gene: TRBV5-1
D gene: -
J gene: TRBJ1-1
clone size: few

CDR3 protein: CATSATGSGEQYF
CDR3 DNA: TGTGCCACCAGCGCGACGGGATCGGGTGAGCAGTACTTC
V gene: TRBV15
D gene: -
J gene: TRBJ2-7
clone size: -

CDR3 protein: CASSQDLVGAVGGYTF
CDR3 DNA: TGTGCCAGCAGCCAAGATTTAGTGGGGGCTGTAGGCGGCTACACCTTC
V gene: TRBV5-4
D gene: -
J gene: TRBJ1-2
clone size: -

CDR3 protein: CATSRDVGTSGSSYEQYF
CDR3 DNA: TGTGCCACCAGCAGAGATGTGGGGACTAGCGGGAGCTCCTACGAGCAGTACTTC
V gene: TRBV15
D gene: TRBD2
J gene: TRBJ2-7
clone size: -

CDR3 protein: CASRAGTGGTEAFF
CDR3 DNA: TGCGCCAGCAGAGCCGGGACAGGAGGTACTGAAGCTTTCTTT
V gene: TRBV5-1
D gene: TRBD1
J gene: TRBJ1-1
clone size: once

CDR3 protein: CASSVVAGGPYEQYF
CDR3 DNA: TGTGCCAGCAGCGTAGTGGCGGGGGGGCCCTACGAGCAGTACTTC
V gene: TRBV9
D gene: TRBD2
J gene: TRBJ2-7
clone size: -

CDR3 protein: CASSPRQNYGYTF
CDR3 DNA: TGTGCCAGCAGCCCCAGACAGAACTATGGCTACACCTTC
V gene: TRBV12-3/TRBV12-4
D gene: -
J gene: TRBJ1-2
clone size: many

CDR3 protein: CASSISAGGPNEQFF
CDR3 DNA: TGTGCCAGTAGTATATCAGCGGGAGGGCCCAATGAGCAGTTCTTC
V gene: TRBV19
D gene: TRBD2
J gene: TRBJ2-1
clone size: many

CDR3 protein: CASSERDRGRSEPQHF
CDR3 DNA: TGTGCCAGCAGTGAAAGAGACAGGGGGCGCTCAGAGCCCCAGCATTTT
V gene: TRBV2
D gene: TRBD1
J gene: TRBJ1-5
clone size: -

CDR3 protein: CASSPVAGGDTGELFF
CDR3 DNA: TGTGCCAGCAGTCCAGTAGCGGGAGGTGACACCGGGGAGCTGTTTTTT
V gene: TRBV6-2/TRBV6-3
D gene: TRBD2
J gene: TRBJ2-2
clone size: many

CDR3 protein: CAISDLRTGLMTGVTDTQYF
CDR3 DNA: TGTGCCATCAGTGACCTCCGGACAGGTCTGATGACGGGAGTAACAGATACGCAGTATTTT
V gene: TRBV10-3
D gene: -
J gene: TRBJ2-3
clone size: -

CDR3 protein: CASSQDVPGELFF
CDR3 DNA: TGCGCCAGCAGCCAAGATGTTCCCGGGGAGCTGTTTTTT
V gene: TRBV4-3
D gene: -
J gene: TRBJ2-2
clone size: -

CDR3 protein: CASSAGLAGDSYEQYF
CDR3 DNA: TGTGCCAGCAGTGCGGGACTAGCGGGGGACTCCTACGAGCAGTACTTC
V gene: TRBV2
D gene: TRBD2
J gene: TRBJ2-7
clone size: -

CDR3 protein: CASSDSGPGATEAFF
CDR3 DNA: TGCGCCAGCAGTGACTCGGGGCCAGGGGCCACTGAAGCTTTCTTT
V gene: TRBV10-2
D gene: -
J gene: TRBJ1-1
clone size: -

CDR3 protein: CASSVDGGTVYGYTF
CDR3 DNA: TGTGCCAGCAGCGTAGACGGGGGGACAGTCTATGGCTACACCTTC
V gene: TRBV9
D gene: TRBD1
J gene: TRBJ1-2
clone size: -

CDR3 protein: CASSLVRASPSTDTQYF
CDR3 DNA: TGTGCCAGCAGCTTAGTCAGGGCTAGCCCCAGCACAGATACGCAGTATTTT
V gene: TRBV5-6
D gene: -
J gene: TRBJ2-3
clone size: -

CDR3 protein: CASSQRDFSTDTQYF
CDR3 DNA: TGTGCCAGCAGCCAGCGGGACTTTAGCACAGATACGCAGTATTTT
V gene: TRBV7-2
D gene: TRBD2
J gene: TRBJ2-3
clone size: -

CDR3 protein: CSALALPEGGNEQFF
CDR3 DNA: TGCAGTGCTCTAGCACTACCGGAGGGGGGCAATGAGCAGTTCTTC
V gene: TRBV20-1
D gene: -
J gene: TRBJ2-1
clone size: many

CDR3 protein: CASSSSSGTRRYEQYF
CDR3 DNA: TGTGCCAGTAGTAGTTCTAGCGGCACCCGACGTTACGAGCAGTACTTC
V gene: TRBV19
D gene: TRBD2
J gene: TRBJ2-7
clone size: -

CDR3 protein: CASSRMTGYNSYEQYF
CDR3 DNA: TGTGCCAGCAGCAGGATGACAGGGTACAACTCCTACGAGCAGTACTTC
V gene: TRBV7-6
D gene: TRBD1
J gene: TRBJ2-7
clone size: -

CDR3 protein: CASKFGENTEAFF
CDR3 DNA: TGTGCCAGCAAGTTTGGGGAGAACACTGAAGCTTTCTTT
V gene: TRBV2
D gene: -
J gene: TRBJ1-1
clone size: -

CDR3 protein: CASSEGTGNSNQPQHF
CDR3 DNA: TGCGCCAGCAGTGAGGGGACAGGGAATAGCAATCAGCCCCAGCATTTT
V gene: TRBV10-1
D gene: TRBD1
J gene: TRBJ1-5
clone size: -

CDR3 protein: CASSSPISNEQFF
CDR3 DNA: TGTGCCAGCAGCTCCCCTATCAGCAATGAGCAGTTCTTC
V gene: TRBV9
D gene: -
J gene: TRBJ2-1
clone size: -

CDR3 protein: CASSERSGRGNEQFF
CDR3 DNA: TGTGCCAGCAGTGAAAGAAGCGGGAGAGGAAATGAGCAGTTCTTC
V gene: TRBV25-1
D gene: TRBD2
J gene: TRBJ2-1
clone size: -

CDR3 protein: CASSGQGQYNSPLHF
CDR3 DNA: TGTGCCAGCAGTGGTCAGGGGCAGTATAATTCACCCCTCCACTTT
V gene: TRBV25-1
D gene: -
J gene: TRBJ1-6
clone size: -